Listed below are T cell receptor beta chains from one sample, sequenced in a study of GPR56 and killer-like receptors on CD4 memory cells. Using the reads, TCRdb records one entry per CDR3 protein without DNA. The repertoire table contains 2,500 to 3,500 distinct CDR3 sequences. Sequencing was carried out using memory CD4+ T cells from blood. These TCRs come from a human donor in good health. CDR3s include the opening cysteine and the closing phenylalanine or tryptophan. Each record gives: CDR3 length, V gene, clone size, J gene, CDR3 protein. Some rows have no size entry. The others give once, few or many, or a class for an expanded clone.

CDR3 length: 15
V gene: TRBV2
clone size: NA
J gene: TRBJ2-1
CDR3 protein: CASTPGTTEGHEQFF

CDR3 length: 12
V gene: TRBV18
clone size: NA
J gene: TRBJ1-2
CDR3 protein: CASSPVSDGYTF

CDR3 length: 16
V gene: TRBV27
clone size: medium-sized
J gene: TRBJ2-5
CDR3 protein: CASSKGTAPTQETQYF

CDR3 length: 17
V gene: TRBV6-5
clone size: NA
J gene: TRBJ2-3
CDR3 protein: CASRRTSTGISTDTQYF

CDR3 length: 15
V gene: TRBV6-2/TRBV6-3
clone size: medium-sized
J gene: TRBJ2-7
CDR3 protein: CATMPGPGRSYEQYF

CDR3 length: 17
V gene: TRBV27
clone size: NA
J gene: TRBJ2-7
CDR3 protein: CASSKRGAGSSSYEQYF

CDR3 length: 14
V gene: TRBV7-2
clone size: large
J gene: TRBJ1-2
CDR3 protein: CASSQGHLNYGYTF

CDR3 length: 15
V gene: TRBV5-4
clone size: NA
J gene: TRBJ2-7
CDR3 protein: CASSLPGTVSYEQYF

CDR3 length: 15
V gene: TRBV5-1
clone size: NA
J gene: TRBJ2-7
CDR3 protein: CASSLGTGHIYEQYF

CDR3 length: 13
V gene: TRBV9
clone size: NA
J gene: TRBJ1-1
CDR3 protein: CASSPRDNSEAFF

CDR3 length: 16
V gene: TRBV6-5
clone size: medium-sized
J gene: TRBJ1-1
CDR3 protein: CASRLFDRGRNTEAFF